These 19 T cell receptor beta chains originate from one sample sequenced in a study of OX40 agonist ivuxolimab in advanced cancers. TCRdb keeps only in-frame clones here, not all; method: immunoSEQ multiplex PCR. Found here are tens of thousands of clones, more than 85% of them singletons; the top ten hold approximately 1.2%. The sample in question was CD4+ or CD8+ T cells sorted from blood, obtained in a trial of the OX40 agonist ivuxolimab. All receptors come from an adult with an advanced solid tumor such as melanoma, head and neck, liver or kidney cancer.

The chain joins TRBV18 to TRBJ1-2; D is unresolved. This CDR3 region has 14 residues. CDR1 and CDR2 (germline): KGHSH, LQKENI. The ends were cut back, 0 bases at V and 8 bases at J, with 13 bases in the middle. CDR3 coding DNA: TGTGCCAGCTCACCACCAATCTCGGTGTTGGGCTACACCTTC. It specifies CASSPPISVLGYTF.

The chain couples TRBV4-1 to TRBJ2-3, with 7 bases identical to TRBD2. This CDR3 comprises 17 residues. Germline V gene lookup returns CDR1 MGHRA and CDR2 YSYEKL. J was trimmed by 3 bases and V by 2 bases; bases with no gene match: 11. CDR3 sequence (DNA): TGCGCCAGCAGCCAACTTGGGGTGGGGCGGGGGACAGATACGCAGTATTTT. Protein product: CASSQLGVGRGTDTQYF.

J is TRBJ1-2 and V is TRBV10-3, with 7 positions matching TRBD1. V was pared by 6 bases and J by 1 base, with 8 bases of the junction left unmatched. This CDR3 is 15 amino acids long. CDR1 is ENHRY and CDR2 is SYGVKD in the germline V gene. The CDR3, as DNA: TGTGCCATCAGCTTCGGGACAGACCATAACTATGGCTACACCTTC. It specifies CAISFGTDHNYGYTF.

The V and J genes are TRBV7-9 and TRBJ1-1; the D is unclear. V lost 0 bases and J 1 base, leaving 3 bases between the germline ends. Germline-derived CDR1 and CDR2 are SEHNR and FQNEAQ (reference sequence). The CDR3 has 13 residues. The CDR3: CASSLAANTEAFF. The CDR3, as DNA: TGTGCCAGCAGCTTAGCAGCGAACACTGAAGCTTTCTTT.

The chain links TRBV5-1 to TRBJ1-6, with D uncertain. The CDR3 spans 14 residues. The V gene lost 5 bases and the J gene lost 5 bases, with 11 bases spanning the gap. Germline V gene sequence: CDR1 SGHRS, CDR2 YFSETQ. CDR3 sequence: CASRPTVDNSPLHF. The CDR3 coding sequence is TGCGCCAGCAGACCAACGGTGGATAATTCACCCCTCCACTTT.

V and J are TRBV2 and TRBJ2-6; 9 positions agree with TRBD1. Germline values: CDR1 SNHLY, CDR2 FYNNEI. After removal of 6 bases from V and 0 bases from J, the junction contained 6 bases not matched to a gene. This CDR3 comprises 17 residues. CDR3 sequence: CASSLTGGGSGANVLTF. Written as DNA, the CDR3 is TGTGCCAGCAGCTTAACAGGGGGCGGCTCTGGGGCCAACGTCCTGACTTTC.

V and J are TRBV6-5 and TRBJ2-1, with TRBD1 matching 8 bases. CDR3 length: 16 residues. With V trimmed by 4 bases and J by 7 bases, 12 bases remained unmatched. Germline CDR1 reads MNHEY; CDR2 reads SVGAGI. In DNA form, the CDR3 reads TGTGCCAGCAGTTTGCAGACAGGGGAGGTGCGGAATGAGCAGTTCTTC. As protein: CASSLQTGEVRNEQFF.

This chain's CDR3 is CASRHRDTSNQPQHF. CDR3 in DNA: TGTGCCAGCAGACACCGGGACACAAGCAATCAGCCCCAGCATTTT. The chain is built from TRBV7-9 and TRBJ1-5, with D tentatively TRBD1 (6 bases). The CDR3 runs 15 residues. The V end was cut by 6 bases, the J end by 1 base, with 13 bases between. Germline V gene lookup returns CDR1 SEHNR and CDR2 FQNEAQ (reference sequence).

The DNA for the CDR3 is TGTGCCAGCAGTGACCGGGACCCGGGGTCCCACGAGCAGTACTTC. Its protein is CASSDRDPGSHEQYF. J is TRBJ2-5 and V is TRBV6-1; D could derive from TRBD1 or TRBD2 (5 bases each). The end of the DNA is better explained by TRBJ2-7, so the J call may be wrong. The CDR3 loop spans 15 amino acids. From germline, CDR1 is MNHNS and CDR2 SASEGT.

The chain is built from TRBV2 and TRBJ1-2; D unresolved. This CDR3 has 15 residues. Germline loops: CDR1 SNHLY, CDR2 FYNNEI. Trimming took 1 base from V and 8 from J, leaving 17 bases between them. CDR3: CASSEGKGPVWGYTF. The CDR3 DNA follows: TGTGCCAGCAGTGAAGGAAAAGGTCCCGTATGGGGCTACACCTTC. Variable domain in full (rest from reference TRBV2 and TRBJ1-2): EPEVTQTPSHQVTQMGQEVILRCVPISNHLYFYWYRQILGQKVEFLVSFYNNEISEKSEIFDDQFSVERPDGSNFTLKIRSTKLEDSAMYFCASSEGKGPVWGYTFGSGTRLTVV.

The chain recombines TRBV18 with TRBJ2-3, with D tentatively TRBD2 (7 bases). The V end was cut by 3 bases, the J end by 1 base, with 14 bases between. Germline V gene sequence: CDR1 KGHSH, CDR2 LQKENI. This CDR3 comprises 16 residues. The CDR3 here is CASSPLAGAGTDTQYF. CDR3 coding DNA: TGTGCCAGCTCACCCCTGGCGGGGGCCGGCACAGATACGCAGTATTTT.

The gene calls are TRBV4-1 and TRBJ2-1, with a weak D call TRBD2 (5 bases). This CDR3 comprises 13 residues. V lost 4 bases and J lost 9, with 13 bases in between. Germline values: CDR1 MGHRA, CDR2 YSYEKL. The CDR3 DNA reads TGCGCCAGCAGCCGCGGCCAGAGGGTTGAGCAGTTCTTC. Residues: CASSRGQRVEQFF.

The rearrangement joins TRBV5-1 to TRBJ1-1, with a possible D match to TRBD1 (5 bases). V was pared by 1 base and J by 2 bases, with 12 bases between. Germline V gene lookup returns CDR1 SGHRS and CDR2 YFSETQ. The CDR3 totals 15 residues. The CDR3 DNA follows: TGCGCCAGCAGCTTGTACGGGACGGATAACACTGAAGCTTTCTTT. Protein product: CASSLYGTDNTEAFF.

The chain uses TRBV14 and TRBJ2-6; D possibly corresponds to TRBD1 (5 bases). Germline CDR1 reads SGHDN; CDR2 reads FVKESK. V was cut by 4 bases and J by 0 bases, with 22 bases left in between. The CDR3 runs to 20 residues. The chain's CDR3 is CASSLITFRDPSSGANVLTF. CDR3 DNA sequence: TGTGCCAGCAGCCTCATCACCTTCAGGGATCCGAGCTCTGGGGCCAACGTCCTGACTTTC. Full variable domain (remainder filled in from reference TRBV14 and TRBJ2-6): EAGVTQFPSHSVIEKGQTVTLRCDPISGHDNLYWYRRVMGKEIKFLLHFVKESKQDESGMPNNRFLAERTGGTYSTLKVQPAELEDSGVYFCASSLITFRDPSSGANVLTFGAGSRLTVL.

This clone has only one observation. The chain carries TRBV4-2 and TRBJ2-3, with a weak D call TRBD2 (6 bases). The CDR3 spans 13 residues. CDR1 LGHNA and CDR2 YNFKEQ come from the germline V gene. V was cut by 1 base and J by 6 bases, with 8 bases left in between. The CDR3 sequence: CASSQGAGDTQYF. The CDR3 DNA is TGTGCCAGCAGCCAAGGGGCGGGGGATACGCAGTATTTT.

The count of this clone is one. The rearrangement joins TRBV5-4 to TRBJ2-2; TRBD2 is a possible D gene (6 bases). The germline CDR1 and CDR2 sequences are SGHNT and YYREEE (reference sequence). The ends were cut back, 3 bases at V and 4 bases at J, with 13 bases in the middle. This CDR3 region has 15 residues. The CDR3 DNA sequence: TGTGCCAGCAGCTCCCGGGGGATCGGCACCGGGGAGCTGTTTTTT. Amino acid sequence: CASSSRGIGTGELFF.

DNA of the CDR3: TGTGCCACCCTATTAGATGGGGTGAACACTGAAGCTTTCTTT. Amino acids: CATLLDGVNTEAFF. This chain joins TRBV6-6 and TRBJ1-1; no firm D call. Trimming left V 10 bases short and J 0 bases short, with 15 bases between. This CDR3 region has 14 residues. Germline-derived CDR1 and CDR2 are MNHNY and SVGAGI (reference sequence).

This chain joins TRBV5-5 and TRBJ1-2, with 9 bases matching TRBD1. There are 14 residues in the CDR3. V gave up 4 bases and J gave up 6 bases; unmatched junction bases: 7. The germline CDR1 and CDR2 sequences are SGHKS and YYEKEE (reference sequence). In nucleotides, the CDR3 is TGTGCCAGCAGCCCGCCGACAGGGGGACATGGCTACACCTTC. Encoded protein: CASSPPTGGHGYTF.

The chain is built from TRBV18 and TRBJ2-4; D is perhaps TRBD1 (5 bases). Trimming shortened V by 0 bases and J by 0 bases, and 12 bases separated the two germline ends. Looked up from germline, CDR1 is KGHSH and CDR2 is LQKENI. The CDR3 has 17 residues. The CDR3 region is CASSPPGQIIAKNIQYF. The CDR3 DNA is TGTGCCAGCTCACCACCGGGGCAGATAATAGCCAAAAACATTCAGTACTTC.